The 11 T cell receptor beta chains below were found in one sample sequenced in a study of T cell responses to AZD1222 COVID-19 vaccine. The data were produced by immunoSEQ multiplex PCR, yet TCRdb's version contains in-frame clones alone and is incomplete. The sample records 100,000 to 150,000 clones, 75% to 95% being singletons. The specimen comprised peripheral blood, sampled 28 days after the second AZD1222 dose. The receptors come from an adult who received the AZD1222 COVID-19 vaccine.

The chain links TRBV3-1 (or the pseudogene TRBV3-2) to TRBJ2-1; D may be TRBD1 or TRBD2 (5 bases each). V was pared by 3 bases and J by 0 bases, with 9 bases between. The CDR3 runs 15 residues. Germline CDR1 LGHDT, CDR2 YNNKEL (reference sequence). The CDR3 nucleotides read TGTGCCAGCAGCCAGGGACCCGGCTCCTACAATGAGCAGTTCTTC. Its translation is CASSQGPGSYNEQFF.

This CDR3 reads CASSSGQTGELFF. The CDR3 DNA follows: TGTGCCAGCAGTTCAGGACAGACCGGGGAGCTGTTTTTT. The V and J genes are TRBV28 and TRBJ2-2, with a weak D call TRBD1 (6 bases). This CDR3 spans 13 amino acids. V dropped 4 bases and J dropped 5 bases, with 8 bases sitting between them. Per germline, CDR1 MDHEN and CDR2 SYDVKM.

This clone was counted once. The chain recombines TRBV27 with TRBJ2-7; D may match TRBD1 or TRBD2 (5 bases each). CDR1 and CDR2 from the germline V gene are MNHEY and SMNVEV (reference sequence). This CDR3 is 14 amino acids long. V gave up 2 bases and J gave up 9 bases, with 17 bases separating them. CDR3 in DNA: TGTGCCAGCAGTTTAACAGCCCATTATGGGGGGCAGTACTTC. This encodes CASSLTAHYGGQYF.

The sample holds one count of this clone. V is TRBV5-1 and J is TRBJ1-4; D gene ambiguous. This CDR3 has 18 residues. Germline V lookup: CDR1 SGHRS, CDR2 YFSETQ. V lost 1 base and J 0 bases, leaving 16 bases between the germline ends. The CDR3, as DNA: TGCGCCAGCAGCTTGCCCGCTTCCCACACCGCAACTAATGAAAAACTGTTTTTT. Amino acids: CASSLPASHTATNEKLFF. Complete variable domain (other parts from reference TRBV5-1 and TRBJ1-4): KAGVTQTPRYLIKTRGQQVTLSCSPISGHRSVSWYQQTPGQGLQFLFEYFSETQRNKGNFPGRFSGRQFSNSRSEMNVSTLELGDSALYLCASSLPASHTATNEKLFFGSGTQLSVL.

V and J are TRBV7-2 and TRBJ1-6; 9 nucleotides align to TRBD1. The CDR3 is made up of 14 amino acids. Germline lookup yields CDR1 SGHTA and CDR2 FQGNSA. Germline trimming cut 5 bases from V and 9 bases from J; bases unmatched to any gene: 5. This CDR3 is CASSVQGALSPLHF. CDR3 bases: TGTGCCAGCAGCGTACAGGGGGCACTTTCACCCCTCCACTTT.

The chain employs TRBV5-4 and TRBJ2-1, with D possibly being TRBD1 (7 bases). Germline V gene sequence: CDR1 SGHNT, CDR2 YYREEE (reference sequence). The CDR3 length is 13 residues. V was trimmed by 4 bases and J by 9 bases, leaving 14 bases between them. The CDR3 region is CASSPGQEGEQFF. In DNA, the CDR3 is TGTGCCAGCAGCCCAGGACAGGAGGGTGAGCAGTTCTTC.

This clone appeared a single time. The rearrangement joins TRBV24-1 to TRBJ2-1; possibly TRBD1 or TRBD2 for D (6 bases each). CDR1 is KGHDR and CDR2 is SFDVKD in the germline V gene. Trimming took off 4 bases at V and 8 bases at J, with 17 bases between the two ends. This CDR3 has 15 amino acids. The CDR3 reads CATSDPRVGGYEQFF. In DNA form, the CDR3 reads TGTGCCACCAGTGACCCGAGGGTGGGGGGCTATGAGCAGTTCTTC.

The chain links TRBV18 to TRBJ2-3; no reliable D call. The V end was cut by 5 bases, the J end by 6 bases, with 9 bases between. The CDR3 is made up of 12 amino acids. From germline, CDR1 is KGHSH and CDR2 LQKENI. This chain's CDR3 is CASSSDGDTQYF. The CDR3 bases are TGTGCCAGCTCATCCGACGGCGATACGCAGTATTTT.

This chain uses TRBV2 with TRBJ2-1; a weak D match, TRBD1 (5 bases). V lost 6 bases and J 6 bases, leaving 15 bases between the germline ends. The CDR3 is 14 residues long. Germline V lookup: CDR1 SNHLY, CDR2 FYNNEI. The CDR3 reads CASRPKGRPNEQFF. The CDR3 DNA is TGTGCCAGCAGGCCTAAGGGGCGTCCCAATGAGCAGTTCTTC.

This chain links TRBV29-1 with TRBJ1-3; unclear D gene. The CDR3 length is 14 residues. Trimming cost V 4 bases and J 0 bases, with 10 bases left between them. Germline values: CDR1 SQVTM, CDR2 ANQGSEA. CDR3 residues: CSVGSSISGNTIYF. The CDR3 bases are TGCAGCGTTGGCAGCTCAATCTCTGGAAACACCATATATTTT. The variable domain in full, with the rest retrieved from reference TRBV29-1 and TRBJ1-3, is SAVISQKPSRDICQRGTSLTIQCQVDSQVTMMFWYRQQPGQSLTLIATANQGSEATYESGFVIDKFPISRPNLTFSTLTVSNMSPEDSSIYLCSVGSSISGNTIYFGEGSWLTVV.

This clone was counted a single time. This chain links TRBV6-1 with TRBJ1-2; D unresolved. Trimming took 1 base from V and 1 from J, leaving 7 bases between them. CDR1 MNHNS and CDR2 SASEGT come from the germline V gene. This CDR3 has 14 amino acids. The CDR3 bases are TGTGCCAGCAGTGAAGGTGGCAGTAACTATGGCTACACCTTC. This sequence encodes CASSEGGSNYGYTF.